One and the same sample provided the 3 T cell receptor beta chains below, sequenced in a study of T-cell reconstitution after alpha-beta-depleted transplantation in children (TCRdb year 2016). The method was PCR. TCRdb records Illumina HiSeq 2500 as the sequencer. To normalize quantification of the TCRbeta repertoire, the TCR libraries were built with molecular barcoding that relied on unique molecular identifiers. TCRdb cleaned the public reads at Q25 with fastp, built clones with MiXCR and kept in-frame beta chains. One record per CDR3 amino acid sequence lists the most common genes and DNA. This sample gives fewer than 120,000 distinct CDR3 sequences in total; 10% of them show up just once. The top ten clones comprise approximately 7.9% of the sample. The specimen comprised PBMCs from the stem cell graft donor, sampled from the stem cell graft. These receptors all come from a human donor who donated a stem cell graft to a child with acute lymphoblastic leukemia.

As regards this clonotype: A much larger clone differs from this one at a single base, so this may be a read error. The V call is TRBV7-9, the J call TRBJ1-2, with no clear D. The germline CDR1 and CDR2 sequences are SEHNR and FQNEAQ (reference sequence). V lost 2 bases and J 13 bases, leaving 20 bases between the germline ends. The CDR3 length is 14 residues. The CDR3 DNA is TGTGCCAGCAGCTTACGAAAGGATTCCCCTAGCTTCACCTTC. As protein: CASSLRKDSPSFTF. The full variable domain, its missing parts supplied by reference TRBV7-9 and TRBJ1-2, is DTGVSQNPRHKITKRGQNVTFRCDPISEHNRLYWYRQTLGQGPEFLTYFQNEAQLEKSRLLSDRFSAERPKGSFSTLEIQRTEQGDSAMYLCASSLRKDSPSFTFGSGTRLTVV.

This clonotype has ten or more counts. This rearrangement joins TRBV18 to TRBJ1-4, with TRBD1 matching over 8 bases. CDR1 is KGHSH and CDR2 is LQKENI in the germline V gene. The CDR3 has 14 amino acids. V was pared by 3 bases and J by 8 bases, with 5 bases of the junction left unmatched. The DNA of the CDR3 is TGTGCCAGCTCACCGAACAGGGGGGACGAAAAACTGTTTTTT. This encodes CASSPNRGDEKLFF. Variable domain in full (rest from reference TRBV18 and TRBJ1-4): NAGVMQNPRHLVRRRGQEARLRCSPMKGHSHVYWYRQLPEEGLKFMVYLQKENIIDESGMPKERFSAEFPKEGPSILRIQQVVRGDSAAYFCASSPNRGDEKLFFGSGTQLSVL.

The table lists this clonotype with many counts. This rearrangement joins TRBV7-2 to TRBJ2-7; the match to TRBD1 covers 8 bases. Germline assignment: CDR1 SGHTA and CDR2 FQGNSA. The CDR3 has 17 amino acids. Trimming took 5 bases from V and 0 from J; bases not matched to a gene: 12. The CDR3 DNA reads TGTGCCAGCAGCACACCCCCGGACAGGGTGAGCTCCTACGAGCAGTACTTC. This encodes CASSTPPDRVSSYEQYF.